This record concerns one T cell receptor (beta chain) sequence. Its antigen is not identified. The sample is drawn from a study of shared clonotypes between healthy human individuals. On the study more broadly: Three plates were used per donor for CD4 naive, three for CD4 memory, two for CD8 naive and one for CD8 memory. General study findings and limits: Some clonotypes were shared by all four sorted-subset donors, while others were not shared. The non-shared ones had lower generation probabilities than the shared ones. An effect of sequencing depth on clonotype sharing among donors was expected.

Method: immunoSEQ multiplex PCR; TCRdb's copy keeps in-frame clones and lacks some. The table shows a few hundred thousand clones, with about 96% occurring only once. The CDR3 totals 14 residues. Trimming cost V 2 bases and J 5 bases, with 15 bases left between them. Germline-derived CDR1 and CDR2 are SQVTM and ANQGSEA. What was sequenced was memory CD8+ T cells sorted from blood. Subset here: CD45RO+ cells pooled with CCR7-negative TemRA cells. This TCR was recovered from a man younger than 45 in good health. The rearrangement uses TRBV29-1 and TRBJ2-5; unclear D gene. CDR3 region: CSVESYRVTETQYF. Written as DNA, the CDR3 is TGCAGCGTTGAATCATATAGGGTAACGGAGACCCAGTACTTC. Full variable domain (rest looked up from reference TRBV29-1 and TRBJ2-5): SAVISQKPSRDICQRGTSLTIQCQVDSQVTMMFWYRQQPGQSLTLIATANQGSEATYESGFVIDKFPISRPNLTFSTLTVSNMSPEDSSIYLCSVESYRVTETQYFGPGTRLLVL.